This is a list of T cell receptor beta chains from one sample in a study of cytomegalovirus exposure and HLA in healthy donors. This table comes from immunoSEQ multiplex PCR, and its TCRdb copy is limited to in-frame clones, with some not included. The data contain under 150,000 clones, approximately 80% of them singletons. Sequencing used PBMCs. These receptors came from a male donor in good health and CMV-seronegative. The CDR3 runs from the conserved cysteine through the conserved F or W. A D gene is named only where the DNA matches it firmly. Some rows have no size entry. The others give once, few or many, or a class for an expanded clone.

abundance	d_gene	j_gene	v_gene	CDR3nt	CDR3aa
NA	NA	TRBJ2-3	TRBV29-1	TGCAGCGTCAGGAGGGGAGAGAGCACAGATACGCAGTATTTT	CSVRRGESTDTQYF
NA	NA	TRBJ2-3	TRBV5-1	TGTGCCAGCAGAGATTTCGCGGGCACAGATACGCAGTATTTT	CASRDFAGTDTQYF
NA	NA	TRBJ1-1	TRBV5-5	TGTGCCAGCAGTCCCGGGCCGGGGGACACTGAAGCTTTCTTT	CASSPGPGDTEAFF
NA	TRBD2	TRBJ2-7	TRBV6-4	TGTGCCAGCAGTGTGTCAGCGGGAGTCTACGAGCAGTACTTC	CASSVSAGVYEQYF
NA	TRBD2	TRBJ2-7	TRBV7-2	TGTGCCAGCAGCTTAGGAGGGACTAGCGGGAGATGGTCCGAGCAGTACTTC	CASSLGGTSGRWSEQYF
NA	NA	TRBJ1-4	TRBV4-3	TGCGCCAGCAGCCCGCCAGGTGAAAAACTGTTTTTT	CASSPPGEKLFF
NA	NA	TRBJ2-7	TRBV27	TGTGCCAGCAGTTACGGGGAAACCTACGAGCAGTACTTC	CASSYGETYEQYF
NA	NA	TRBJ1-3	TRBV7-8	TGTGCCAGCAGCTTAGCGCGGGGGTCTGGAAACACCATATATTTT	CASSLARGSGNTIYF
NA	TRBD1	TRBJ2-1	TRBV4-3	TGCGCCAGCAGCCGAGGGGACAGCCAATACAATGAGCAGTTCTTC	CASSRGDSQYNEQFF
NA	NA	TRBJ1-1	TRBV30	TGTGCCTGGAGCCAAGGAGGGAACACTGAAGCTTTCTTT	CAWSQGGNTEAFF
NA	NA	TRBJ2-4	TRBV6-6	TGTGCCACCCTACCCGAGGCAGGGCTAGCCAAAAACATTCAGTACTTC	CATLPEAGLAKNIQYF
NA	TRBD2	TRBJ2-1	TRBV6-5	TGTGCCAGCAGTTACACTAGCGGGAGAAATGAGCAGTTCTTC	CASSYTSGRNEQFF
few	NA	TRBJ2-3	TRBV29-1	TGCAGCGTTGAGATCTACACAGATACGCAGTATTTT	CSVEIYTDTQYF
NA	NA	TRBJ2-7	TRBV27	TGTGCCAGCAGTTCGGGGAGGAGCAACGAGCAGTACTTC	CASSSGRSNEQYF
NA	NA	TRBJ2-4	TRBV15	TGTGCCACCAGCAGAGGAGGGCTAGCCAAAAACATTCAGTACTTC	CATSRGGLAKNIQYF
NA	NA	TRBJ2-7	TRBV27	TGTGCCAGCAGTCTCGTCGCTAGAACCTTCTACGAGCAGTACTTC	CASSLVARTFYEQYF
NA	NA	TRBJ2-7	TRBV11-2	TGTGCCAGCAGCCCGCGTTTTGTTGGGACACGCTACGAGCAGTACTTC	CASSPRFVGTRYEQYF
NA	NA	TRBJ2-7	TRBV7-8	TGTGCCAGCAGCGGACACAGGGGACTCTCCTACGAGCAGTACTTC	CASSGHRGLSYEQYF
NA	TRBD1	TRBJ2-7	TRBV19	TGTGCCAGTAGTATAGATCAAAGGACAGGCAGATCCGAGCAGTACTTC	CASSIDQRTGRSEQYF
NA	TRBD2	TRBJ2-7	TRBV9	TGTGCCAGCAGCGACCGACCGGGACTAGGTATTCGGGAGCAGTACTTC	CASSDRPGLGIREQYF
NA	NA	TRBJ2-1	TRBV6-7	TGTGCCAGCAGTTACTCTGATAGGGGGCAGTTCTTC	CASSYSDRGQFF
NA	TRBD2	TRBJ2-1	TRBV5-4	TGTGCCAGCAGCTTGACTAGCGGGTCGGATGAGCAGTTCTTC	CASSLTSGSDEQFF
once	NA	TRBJ2-1	TRBV6-1	TGTGCCAGCAGCGCACAGTACCCCTCCTACAATGAGCAGTTCTTC	CASSAQYPSYNEQFF
NA	NA	TRBJ2-7	TRBV5-4	TGTGTATTCTCCGGGGTGTTCTCCTACGAGCAGTACTTC	CVFSGVFSYEQYF
NA	NA	TRBJ1-1	TRBV7-2	TGTGCCAGCAGCTTAAGCGGGACTACGGCTGAAGCTTTCTTT	CASSLSGTTAEAFF
once	TRBD2	TRBJ2-7	TRBV6-5	TGTGCCAGCAGTTACTTAGCGGGACCCTACGAGCAGTACTTC	CASSYLAGPYEQYF
NA	TRBD2	TRBJ2-1	TRBV7-9	TGTGCCAGCAGCTTAATCGCGGGAGTAACCTCCTACAATGAGCAGTTCTTC	CASSLIAGVTSYNEQFF
NA	NA	TRBJ2-1	TRBV30	TGTGCCTGGAGTTGGCTTGCCTACAATGAGCAGTTCTTC	CAWSWLAYNEQFF
NA	NA	TRBJ1-2	TRBV7-6	TGTGCCAGCAGCCCACAGCGGGTTGGACCGATTGGTGGCTACACCTTC	CASSPQRVGPIGGYTF
few	NA	TRBJ1-2	TRBV7-9	TGTGCCAGCAGCCCTCAACCTAAGAATGGCTACACCTTC	CASSPQPKNGYTF
NA	TRBD2	TRBJ2-7	TRBV6-6	TGTGCCAGCAGTTACGAACGAGCGGGAGCGGGGGAGCAGTACTTC	CASSYERAGAGEQYF
NA	NA	TRBJ2-3	TRBV6-1	TGTGCCAGCAGGTCAGGGGTAGAAACAGATACGCAGTATTTT	CASRSGVETDTQYF
once	NA	TRBJ2-7	TRBV11-3	TGTGCCAGCAGCCCCGGGTCCTCTGGCGAGCAGTACTTC	CASSPGSSGEQYF
NA	NA	TRBJ1-1	TRBV6-1	TGTGCCAGCAGTGAAGCTACAGGTGAAGCTTTCTTT	CASSEATGEAFF
NA	NA	TRBJ2-7	TRBV10-1	TGCGCCAGCAGTGAGTCGGGCACCTACGAGCAGTACTTC	CASSESGTYEQYF
NA	NA	TRBJ2-1	TRBV7-3	TGTGCCAGCAGCGATCTGTCTAGGAATGTTTTGTTAGAAAACAATGAGCAGTTCTTC	CASSDLSRNVLLENNEQFF
NA	NA	TRBJ1-1	TRBV29-1	TGCAGCGTTCTCGGGATGGGGACTGAAGCTTTCTTT	CSVLGMGTEAFF
NA	NA	TRBJ2-7	TRBV19	TGTGCCAGTAGTCCAGGCGTACTGCACGAGCAGTACTTC	CASSPGVLHEQYF
NA	NA	TRBJ2-3	TRBV12-5	TGTGCTAGTGGTTTGTTTTCGGGAGATACGCAGTATTTT	CASGLFSGDTQYF
NA	TRBD2	TRBJ2-7	TRBV25-1	TGTGCCAGCAGTGAGGTCTCACTCGCTAGCGGGAGTTTCGAGCAGTACTTC	CASSEVSLASGSFEQYF
NA	NA	TRBJ2-1	TRBV10-1	TGCGCCAGCAGTGGTTTTATGGCCGCCTCCTACAATGAGCAGTTCTTC	CASSGFMAASYNEQFF
NA	TRBD2	TRBJ2-2	TRBV10-2	TGCGCCAGCAGTGAAGGGCCTAGCGGGATCGCCGGGGAGCTGTTTTTT	CASSEGPSGIAGELFF
NA	NA	TRBJ2-7	TRBV28	TGTGCCAGCACCGCCCGGGTAAGCTACGAGCAGTACTTC	CASTARVSYEQYF
NA	NA	TRBJ2-1	TRBV7-2	TGTGCCAGCAGCTTTAACCAGAATGAGCAGTTCTTC	CASSFNQNEQFF
NA	NA	TRBJ2-7	TRBV27	TGTGCCAGCAGTACTACCGCCGCGACCTACGAGCAGTACTTC	CASSTTAATYEQYF
NA	TRBD1	TRBJ1-1	TRBV11-2	TGTGCCAGCAGCTTGGGGACAGGTTTCCAAGAAGCTTTCTTT	CASSLGTGFQEAFF
NA	NA	TRBJ1-5	TRBV5-8	TGTGCCAGCAGCACTAGGGCGCAGCCCCAGCATTTT	CASSTRAQPQHF
once	TRBD1	TRBJ2-7	TRBV27	TGTGCCAGCGGCGACAGGGGCGGTGACGAGCAGTACTTC	CASGDRGGDEQYF